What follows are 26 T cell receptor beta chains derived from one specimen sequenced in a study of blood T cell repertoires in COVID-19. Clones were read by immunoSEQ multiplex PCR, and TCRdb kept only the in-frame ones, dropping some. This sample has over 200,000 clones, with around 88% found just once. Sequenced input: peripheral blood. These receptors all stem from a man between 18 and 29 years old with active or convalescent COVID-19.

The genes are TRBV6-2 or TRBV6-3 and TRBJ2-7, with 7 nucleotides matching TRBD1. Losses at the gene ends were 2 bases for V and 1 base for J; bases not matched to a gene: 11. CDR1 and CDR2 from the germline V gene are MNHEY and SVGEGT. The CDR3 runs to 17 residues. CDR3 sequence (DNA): TGTGCCAGCAGTTACGGCGGAAAGACAGGGAGTTCCTACGAGCAGTACTTC. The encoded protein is CASSYGGKTGSSYEQYF.

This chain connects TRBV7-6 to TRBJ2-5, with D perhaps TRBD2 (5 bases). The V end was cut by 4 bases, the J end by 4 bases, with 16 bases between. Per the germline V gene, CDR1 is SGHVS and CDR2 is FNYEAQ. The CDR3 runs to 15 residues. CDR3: CASSYQSGRRETQYF. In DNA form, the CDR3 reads TGTGCCAGCAGCTACCAAAGCGGTAGGCGAGAGACCCAGTACTTC.

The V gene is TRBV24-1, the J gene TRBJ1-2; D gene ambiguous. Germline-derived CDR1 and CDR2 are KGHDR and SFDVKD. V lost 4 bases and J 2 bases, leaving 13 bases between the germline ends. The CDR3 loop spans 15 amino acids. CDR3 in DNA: TGTGCCACCAGTGAACCCGGAGGTAACAACTATGGCTACACCTTC. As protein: CATSEPGGNNYGYTF.

CDR3 in DNA: TGCGCCAGTTCCGGGACAGCCTCTAGCACAGATACGCAGTATTTT. Translation: CASSGTASSTDTQYF. The V and J genes are TRBV5-1 and TRBJ2-3; 7 bases match TRBD1. Germline lookup yields CDR1 SGHRS and CDR2 YFSETQ. V gave up 8 bases and J gave up 0 bases; unmatched junction bases: 9. The CDR3 is 15 residues long. Together with reference TRBV5-1 and TRBJ2-3, the CDR3 gives the full variable domain: KAGVTQTPRYLIKTRGQQVTLSCSPISGHRSVSWYQQTPGQGLQFLFEYFSETQRNKGNFPGRFSGRQFSNSRSEMNVSTLELGDSALYLCASSGTASSTDTQYFGPGTRLTVL.

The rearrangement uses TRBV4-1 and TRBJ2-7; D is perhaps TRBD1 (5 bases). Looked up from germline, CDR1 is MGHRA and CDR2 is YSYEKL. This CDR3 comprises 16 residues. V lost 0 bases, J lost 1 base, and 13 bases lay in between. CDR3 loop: CASSQEWGGLSYEQYF. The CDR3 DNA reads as TGCGCCAGCAGCCAAGAATGGGGCGGCCTATCCTACGAGCAGTACTTC.

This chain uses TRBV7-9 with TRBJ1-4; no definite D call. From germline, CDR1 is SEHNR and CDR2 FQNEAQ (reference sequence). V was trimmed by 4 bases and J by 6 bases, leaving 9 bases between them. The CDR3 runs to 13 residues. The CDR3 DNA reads TGTGCCAGCAGCTCTTCCCCCGATGAAAAACTGTTTTTT. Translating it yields CASSSSPDEKLFF.

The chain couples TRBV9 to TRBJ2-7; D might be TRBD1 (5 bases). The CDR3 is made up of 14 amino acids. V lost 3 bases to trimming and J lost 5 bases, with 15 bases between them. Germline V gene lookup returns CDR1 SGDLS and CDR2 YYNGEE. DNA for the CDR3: TGTGCCAGCAGCGGGGGCGAAGGATACGACGAGCAGTACTTC. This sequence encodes CASSGGEGYDEQYF.

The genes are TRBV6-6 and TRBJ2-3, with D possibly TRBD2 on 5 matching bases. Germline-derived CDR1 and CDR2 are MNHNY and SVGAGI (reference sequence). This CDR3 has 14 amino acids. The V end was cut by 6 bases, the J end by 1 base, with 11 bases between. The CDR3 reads CASRGSGRTDTQYF. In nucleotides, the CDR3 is TGTGCCAGCAGGGGGAGCGGACGCACAGATACGCAGTATTTT.

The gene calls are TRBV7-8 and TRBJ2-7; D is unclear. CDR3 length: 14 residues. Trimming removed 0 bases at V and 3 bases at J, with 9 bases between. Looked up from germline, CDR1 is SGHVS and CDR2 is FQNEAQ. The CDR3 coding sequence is TGTGCCAGCAGCTTAGCGCAGACACGCTACGAGCAGTACTTC. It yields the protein CASSLAQTRYEQYF.

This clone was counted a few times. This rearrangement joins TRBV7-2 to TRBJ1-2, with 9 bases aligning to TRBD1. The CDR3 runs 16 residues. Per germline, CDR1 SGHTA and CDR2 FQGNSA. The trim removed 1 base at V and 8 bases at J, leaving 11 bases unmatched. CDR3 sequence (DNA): TGTGCCAGCAGCTTAGAACAGGGGGCGCGAGTCCTCGGCTACACCTTC. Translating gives CASSLEQGARVLGYTF.

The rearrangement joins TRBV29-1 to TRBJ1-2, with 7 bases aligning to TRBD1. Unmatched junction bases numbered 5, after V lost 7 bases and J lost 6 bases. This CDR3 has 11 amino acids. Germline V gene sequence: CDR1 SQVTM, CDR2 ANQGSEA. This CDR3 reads CSGGTENGYTF. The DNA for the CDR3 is TGCAGCGGGGGGACAGAGAATGGCTACACCTTC.

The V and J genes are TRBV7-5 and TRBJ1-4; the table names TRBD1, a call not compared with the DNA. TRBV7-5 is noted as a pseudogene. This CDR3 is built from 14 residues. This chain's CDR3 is CVRSLQGVNEKLFF. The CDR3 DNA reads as TGTGTCAGAAGCCTACAGGGCGTTAATGAAAAACTGTTTTTT.

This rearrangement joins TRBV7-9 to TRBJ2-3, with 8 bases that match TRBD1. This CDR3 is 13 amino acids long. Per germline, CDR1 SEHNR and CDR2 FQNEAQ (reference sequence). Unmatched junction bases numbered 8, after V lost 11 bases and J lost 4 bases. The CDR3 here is CASSTGVSDTQYF. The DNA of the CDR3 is TGTGCCTCCTCGACAGGGGTCTCAGATACGCAGTATTTT.

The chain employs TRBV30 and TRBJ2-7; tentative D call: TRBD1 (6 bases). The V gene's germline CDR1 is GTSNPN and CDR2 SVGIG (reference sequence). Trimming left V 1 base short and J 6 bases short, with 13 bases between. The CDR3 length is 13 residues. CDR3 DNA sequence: TGTGCCTGGAGTGGCCCCTGGGGGCGCGAGCAGTACTTC. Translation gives CAWSGPWGREQYF.

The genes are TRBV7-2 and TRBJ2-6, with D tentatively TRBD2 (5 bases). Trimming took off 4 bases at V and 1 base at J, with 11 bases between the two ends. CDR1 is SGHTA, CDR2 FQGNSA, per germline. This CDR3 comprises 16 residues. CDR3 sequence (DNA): TGTGCCAGCAGCTCGGCGGGTTTTTCTGGGGCCAACGTCCTGACTTTC. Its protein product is CASSSAGFSGANVLTF.

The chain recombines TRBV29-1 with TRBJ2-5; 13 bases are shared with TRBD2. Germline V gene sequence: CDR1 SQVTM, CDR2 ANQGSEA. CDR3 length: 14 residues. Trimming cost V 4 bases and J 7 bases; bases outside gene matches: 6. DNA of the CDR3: TGCAGCGTTGTTGGGACTAGCGGGATCGTGACCCAGTACTTC. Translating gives CSVVGTSGIVTQYF.

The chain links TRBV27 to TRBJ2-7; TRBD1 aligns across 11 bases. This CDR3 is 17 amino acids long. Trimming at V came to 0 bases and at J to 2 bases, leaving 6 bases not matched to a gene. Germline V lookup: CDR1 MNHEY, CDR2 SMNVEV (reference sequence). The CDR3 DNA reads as TGTGCCAGCAGTTTATCCTCGGGGGACAGGGGGACCTACGAGCAGTACTTC. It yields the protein CASSLSSGDRGTYEQYF.

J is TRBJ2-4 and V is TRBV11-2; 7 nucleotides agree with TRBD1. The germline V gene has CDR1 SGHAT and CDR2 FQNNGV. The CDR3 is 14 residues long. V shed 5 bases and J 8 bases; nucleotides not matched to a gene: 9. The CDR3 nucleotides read TGTGCCAGCAGCACAAGGGGGCTAATCGACATTCAGTACTTC. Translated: CASSTRGLIDIQYF.

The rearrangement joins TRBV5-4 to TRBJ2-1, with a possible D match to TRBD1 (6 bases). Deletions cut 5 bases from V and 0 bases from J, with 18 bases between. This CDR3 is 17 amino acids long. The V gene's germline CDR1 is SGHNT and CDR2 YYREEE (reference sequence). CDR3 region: CASSGYGTGSSYNEQFF. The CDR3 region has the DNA TGTGCCAGCAGTGGATACGGTACAGGGAGCTCCTACAATGAGCAGTTCTTC. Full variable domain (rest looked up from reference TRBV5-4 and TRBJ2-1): ETGVTQSPTHLIKTRGQQVTLRCSSQSGHNTVSWYQQALGQGPQFIFQYYREEENGRGNFPPRFSGLQFPNYSSELNVNALELDDSALYLCASSGYGTGSSYNEQFFGPGTRLTVL.

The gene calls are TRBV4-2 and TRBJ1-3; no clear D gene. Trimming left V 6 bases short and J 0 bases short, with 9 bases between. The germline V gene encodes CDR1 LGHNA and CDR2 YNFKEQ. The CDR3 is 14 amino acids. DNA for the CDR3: TGTGCCAGCAGAGCATTCGCCTCTGGAAACACCATATATTTT. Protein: CASRAFASGNTIYF.

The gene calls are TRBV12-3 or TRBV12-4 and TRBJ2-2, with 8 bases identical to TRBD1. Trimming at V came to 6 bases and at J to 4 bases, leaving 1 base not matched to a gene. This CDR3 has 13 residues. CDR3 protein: CASRQGGTGELFF. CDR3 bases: TGTGCCAGCAGACAGGGGGGCACCGGGGAGCTGTTTTTT.

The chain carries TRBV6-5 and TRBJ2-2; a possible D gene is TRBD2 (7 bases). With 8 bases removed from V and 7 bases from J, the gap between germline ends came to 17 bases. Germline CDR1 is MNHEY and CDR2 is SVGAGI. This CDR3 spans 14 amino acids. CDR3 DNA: TGTGCCAGCCTCCGCGGGGGCATCGGCGGGGAGCTGTTTTTT. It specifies CASLRGGIGGELFF.

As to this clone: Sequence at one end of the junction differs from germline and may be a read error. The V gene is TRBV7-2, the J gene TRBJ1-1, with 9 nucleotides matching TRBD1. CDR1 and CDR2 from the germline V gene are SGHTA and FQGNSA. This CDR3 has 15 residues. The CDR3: CASGFRRTGAGEAFF. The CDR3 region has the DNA TGTGCCAGCGGCTTCCGGCGGACAGGGGCAGGTGAAGCTTTCTTT. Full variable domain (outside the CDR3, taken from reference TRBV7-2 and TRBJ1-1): GAGVSQSPSNKVTEKGKDVELRCDPISGHTALYWYRQSLGQGLEFLIYFQGNSAPDKSGLPSDRFSAERTGGSVSTLTIQRTQQEDSAVYLCASGFRRTGAGEAFFGQGTRLTVV.

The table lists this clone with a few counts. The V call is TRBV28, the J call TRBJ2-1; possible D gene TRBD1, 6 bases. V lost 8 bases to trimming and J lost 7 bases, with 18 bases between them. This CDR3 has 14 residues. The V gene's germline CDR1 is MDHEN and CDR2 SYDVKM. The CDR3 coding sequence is TGTGCCAGCGGACCAATACAGGGACGGAATGAGCAGTTCTTC. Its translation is CASGPIQGRNEQFF. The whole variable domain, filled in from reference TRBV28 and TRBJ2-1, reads DVKVTQSSRYLVKRTGEKVFLECVQDMDHENMFWYRQDPGLGLRLIYFSYDVKMKEKGDIPEGYSVSREKKERFSLILESASTNQTSMYLCASGPIQGRNEQFFGPGTRLTVL.

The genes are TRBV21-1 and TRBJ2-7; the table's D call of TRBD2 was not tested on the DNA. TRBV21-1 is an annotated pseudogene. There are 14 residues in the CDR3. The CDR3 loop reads CASSKAGTHYEQYF. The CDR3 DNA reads TGTGCCAGCAGCAAAGCCGGGACTCACTACGAGCAGTACTTC.

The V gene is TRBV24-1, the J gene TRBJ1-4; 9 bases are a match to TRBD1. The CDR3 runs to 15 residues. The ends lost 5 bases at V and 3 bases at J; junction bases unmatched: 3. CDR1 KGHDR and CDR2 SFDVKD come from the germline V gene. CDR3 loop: CATSGGQGANEKLFF. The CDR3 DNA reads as TGTGCCACCAGTGGGGGACAGGGCGCTAATGAAAAACTGTTTTTT.